The clone carrying this TCR beta chain was seen once. Its matching antigen is unknown. This table comes from immunoSEQ multiplex PCR, and its TCRdb copy is limited to in-frame clones, with some not included. The sample carries tens of thousands of clones, more than 85% recorded once. The data derive from a study of OX40 agonist ivuxolimab in advanced cancers. On the study more broadly: Clinicians treated patients with ivuxolimab, an agonistic anti-OX40 (CD134) antibody. Every 2 weeks, patients received ivuxolimab intravenously, dosed at 0.01 to 10 mg/kg. Each dose-escalation patient presented with hepatocellular carcinoma, melanoma, renal cell or head and neck cancer.

Study-wide results and caveats: No antigen was identified for the clonally expanded peripheral T cells.

This CDR3 has 13 residues. Germline V gene data show CDR1 as SGHNT and CDR2 as YENEEA. V was pared by 5 bases and J by 7 bases, with 12 bases between. The origin of this receptor is an adult with an advanced solid tumor such as melanoma, head and neck, liver or kidney cancer. Material: CD4+ or CD8+ T cells sorted from blood, obtained in a trial of the OX40 agonist ivuxolimab. This chain uses TRBV11-3 with TRBJ2-1; TRBD1 is a possible D gene (6 bases). CDR3 in DNA: TGTGCCAGCAGCCGAAGGGGGAAAAATGAGCAGTTCTTC. The encoded protein is CASSRRGKNEQFF.